This T cell receptor beta chain is drawn from a study of blood T cell repertoires in COVID-19. The overall study: Researchers got acute and convalescent COVID-19 samples from the United States, Italy and Spain.

V was shortened by 0 bases and J by 1 base, with 15 bases between the two germline ends. This CDR3 has 17 residues. Germline V lookup: CDR1 SGHDT, CDR2 YYEEEE. Original data processing: Amplification of reference gene primers was used by the study to estimate nucleated cell counts. Profiled with immunoSEQ multiplex PCR; TCRdb holds only in-frame clones, not every one. Clonal size and the V and J genes are those of that table, whereas D and trimming came from the DNA. In the table there are 84,000 or so clones, 83% of which are singletons. The receptor was isolated from a woman older than 75 with acute or convalescent COVID-19. Input material: peripheral blood. The chain carries TRBV5-6 and TRBJ2-3, with D possibly matching TRBD2 (5 bases). The CDR3 is CASSLGSGIRGTDTQYF. The CDR3 nucleotides are TGTGCCAGCAGCTTGGGGTCCGGGATCCGGGGCACAGATACGCAGTATTTT.